This entry is about one T cell receptor (beta chain). There is no known antigen for this receptor. No base quality values were provided; no much bigger clone lies one nucleotide off. Unmatched junction bases come to 5, with V trimmed by 4 bases and J by 2 bases. CDR1 and CDR2, looked up from the germline V gene, are SGHRS and YFSETQ. The CDR3 has 16 amino acids, counting the end cysteine and phenylalanine. The sequence is cut down to CDR3 DNA, 48 bases in frame from base 1. Genomic DNA was isolated using the Qiagen DNeasy kit from unsorted PBMCs as well as from negatively selected CD4+ and CD8+ fractions. TCR beta CDR3 regions were subjected to amplification by immunoSEQ multiplex PCR with primers that anneal to V and J segments. A synthetic immune receptor repertoire was used to minimize amplification bias, and any residual bias was removed computationally once sequencing was done. From the authors' description of their analysis: Custom Python scripts were used to quantify repertoire diversity as the Shannon entropy index. Unsorted, CD4+ and CD8+ repertoires were examined separately, except in combined analyses, for which CD4+ and CD8+ sequences were merged in silico. A clone was considered expanded if an increase in frequency of at least 2-fold after treatment relative to C1D1 was found, and a pseudocount of 0.5 was applied to clones undetected at baseline. Clones with 0 or 1 copy at C1D1 were defined as singleton clones, while clones with 2 or more copies were defined as non-singleton clones. Clones expanded in unsorted samples were annotated as CD4+, CD8+ or unknown by matching protein sequences in sorted samples from the same patient. Wilcoxon tests on paired samples were used to test changes in diversity from C1D1 to C4D1. In TCRdb, the immuneACCESS table is reduced to in-frame sequences with V and J assigned. These tables do not hold every clone; where another copy was compared, an unresolved V gene accounts for under half, and the others remain unexplained. The D gene and trimming were derived from the DNA, and the V and J assignments and clone size from that table. Counted in this sample were under 8,000 clones; 80% to 90% of them appeared once. The ten largest clones represent about 40% of the sample.

This entry belongs to a study of PD-1 blockade in classical Hodgkin lymphoma (dated by TCRdb to 2019 to 2021). Context from the whole study: Nivolumab dosing was 3 mg/kg intravenously every 2 weeks, continuing until either disease progression or unacceptable toxicity. To define a peripheral blood immune signature of response to PD-1 blockade in classical Hodgkin lymphoma, the study combined TCR beta sequencing with CyTOF.

Overall study results and their limits: Baseline diversity similar to that of newly diagnosed patients was observed in trial patients achieving complete response, whereas significantly lower diversity was observed in partial responders and progressors. CD4+ but not CD8+ TCR diversity rose significantly by C4D1 (p=0.0027 vs p=0.16), most apparent in complete responders (p=0.02). Patients starting nivolumab less than 1 year after ASCT had lower diversity and were excluded from later analyses to avoid confounding by immune reconstitution. Only a single clinical trial cohort was studied, and what caused the repertoire differences, possibly disease activity or prior therapy, remained undefined. Baseline TCR diversity was reported as lower in newly diagnosed patients than in healthy donors, and lower still in relapsed/refractory patients.

Explained via the paper, the time point label denotes: cycle 4 day 1 (C4D1), after less than seven weeks of nivolumab. Every trial patient had relapsed after autologous stem cell transplantation, and cohorts A, B and C differed in prior brentuximab vedotin exposure. The trial cohort included roughly 60 patients with relapsed/refractory classical Hodgkin lymphoma, and each patient had a best overall response of complete response, partial response or progressive disease. Trial patients were treated with single-agent nivolumab in the multi-cohort phase II CheckMate 205 trial. An independent review committee assessed best overall response using the 2007 International Working Group response criteria. PBMCs from the trial were collected at three points: immediately before nivolumab initiation (C1D1), and during therapy at cycle 2 day 1 and cycle 4 day 1. Peripheral blood was collected in 8 mL Vacutainer Cell Preparation Tubes, from which PBMCs were isolated by centrifugation and then cryopreserved.

The chain is encoded by TRBV5-1 joined to TRBJ2-3, with 12 middle bases fitting TRBD2. Here the sequenced sample was peripheral blood mononuclear cells (PBMCs), taken before the fourth cycle of nivolumab. The source of this sequence is a human donor with classical Hodgkin lymphoma. The nucleotides read TGCGCCAGCAGCGTGACTAGCGGGGGCCTCACAGATACGCAGTATTTT. Its coded protein is CASSVTSGGLTDTQYF.